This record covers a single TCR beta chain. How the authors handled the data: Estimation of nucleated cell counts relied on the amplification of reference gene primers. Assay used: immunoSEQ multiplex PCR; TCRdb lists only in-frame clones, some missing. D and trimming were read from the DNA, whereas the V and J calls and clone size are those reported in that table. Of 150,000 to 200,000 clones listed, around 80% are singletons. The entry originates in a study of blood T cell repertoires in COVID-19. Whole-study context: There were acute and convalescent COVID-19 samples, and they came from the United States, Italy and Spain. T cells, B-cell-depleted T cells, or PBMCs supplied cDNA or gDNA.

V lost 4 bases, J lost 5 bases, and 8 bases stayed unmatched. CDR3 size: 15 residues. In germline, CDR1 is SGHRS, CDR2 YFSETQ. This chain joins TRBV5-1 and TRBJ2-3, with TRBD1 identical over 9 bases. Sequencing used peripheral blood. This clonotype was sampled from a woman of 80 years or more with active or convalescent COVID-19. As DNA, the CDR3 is TGCGCCAGCAGCGCCGGACAGGGGATAAGAGATACGCAGTATTTT. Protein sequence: CASSAGQGIRDTQYF.